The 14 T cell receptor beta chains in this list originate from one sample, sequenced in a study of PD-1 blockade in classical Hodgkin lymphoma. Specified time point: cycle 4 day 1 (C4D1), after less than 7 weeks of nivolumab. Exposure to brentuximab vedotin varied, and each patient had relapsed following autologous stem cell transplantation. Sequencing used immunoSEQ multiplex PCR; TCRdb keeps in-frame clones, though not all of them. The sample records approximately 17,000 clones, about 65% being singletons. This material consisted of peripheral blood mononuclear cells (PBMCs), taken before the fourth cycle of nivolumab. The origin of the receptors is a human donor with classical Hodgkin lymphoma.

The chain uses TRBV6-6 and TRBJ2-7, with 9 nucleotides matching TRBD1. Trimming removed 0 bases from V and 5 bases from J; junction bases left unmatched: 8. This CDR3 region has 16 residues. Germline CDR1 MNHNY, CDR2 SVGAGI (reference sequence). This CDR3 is CASSYSPGTGIDEQYF. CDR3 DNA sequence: TGTGCCAGCAGTTACTCTCCCGGGACAGGGATAGACGAGCAGTACTTC.

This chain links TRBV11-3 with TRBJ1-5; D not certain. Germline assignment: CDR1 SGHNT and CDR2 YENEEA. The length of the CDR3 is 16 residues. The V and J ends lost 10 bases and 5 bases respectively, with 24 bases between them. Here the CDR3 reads CAIIRRRGKCHQPQHF. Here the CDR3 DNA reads TGTGCCATCATTAGGCGGAGAGGGAAGTGCCATCAGCCCCAGCATTTT. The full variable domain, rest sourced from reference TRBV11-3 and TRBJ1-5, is EAGVVQSPRYKIIEKKQPVAFWCNPISGHNTLYWYLQNLGQGPELLIRYENEEAVDDSQLPKDRFSAERLKGVDSTLKIQPAELGDSAVYLCAIIRRRGKCHQPQHFGDGTRLSIL.

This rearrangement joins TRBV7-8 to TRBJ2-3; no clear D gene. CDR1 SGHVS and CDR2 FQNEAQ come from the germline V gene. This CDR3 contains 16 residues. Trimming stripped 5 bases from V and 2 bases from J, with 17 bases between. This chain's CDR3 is CASSHLIGWDTDTQYF. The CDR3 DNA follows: TGTGCCAGCAGCCACCTCATCGGGTGGGACACAGATACGCAGTATTTT. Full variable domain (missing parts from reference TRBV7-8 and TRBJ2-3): GAGVSQSPRYKVAKRGQDVALRCDPISGHVSLFWYQQALGQGPEFLTYFQNEAQLDKSGLPSDRFFAERPEGSVSTLKIQRTQQEDSAVYLCASSHLIGWDTDTQYFGPGTRLTVL.

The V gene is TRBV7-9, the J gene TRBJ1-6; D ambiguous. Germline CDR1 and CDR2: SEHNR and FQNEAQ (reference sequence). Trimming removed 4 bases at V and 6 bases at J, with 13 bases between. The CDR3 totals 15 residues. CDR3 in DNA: TGTGCCAGCAGCTGGTCCGGGAAATCTAATTCACCCCTCCACTTT. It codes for CASSWSGKSNSPLHF.

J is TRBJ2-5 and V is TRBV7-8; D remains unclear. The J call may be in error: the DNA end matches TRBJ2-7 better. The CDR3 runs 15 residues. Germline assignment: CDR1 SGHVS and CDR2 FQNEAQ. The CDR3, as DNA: TGTGCCAGCAGCCCCGGCGTCGGTCTCGGCTACGAGCAGTACTTC. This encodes CASSPGVGLGYEQYF.

The chain's CDR3 is CASSGGTGPSPSTDTQYF. DNA of the CDR3: TGTGCCAGCAGCGGGGGGACCGGACCCTCCCCTAGCACAGATACGCAGTATTTT. The V call is TRBV13, the J call TRBJ2-3; D is perhaps TRBD2 (6 bases). The CDR3 length is 18 residues. Deletions cut 5 bases from V and 0 bases from J, with 21 bases between. CDR1 PRHDT and CDR2 FYEKMQ come from the germline V gene (reference sequence).

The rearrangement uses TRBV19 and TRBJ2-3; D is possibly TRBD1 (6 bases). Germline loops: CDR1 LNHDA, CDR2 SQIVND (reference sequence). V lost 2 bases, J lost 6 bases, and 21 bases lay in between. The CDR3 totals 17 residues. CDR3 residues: CASSIIIGTLTEDTQYF. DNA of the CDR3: TGTGCCAGTAGTATAATCATCGGGACATTGACGGAGGATACGCAGTATTTT.

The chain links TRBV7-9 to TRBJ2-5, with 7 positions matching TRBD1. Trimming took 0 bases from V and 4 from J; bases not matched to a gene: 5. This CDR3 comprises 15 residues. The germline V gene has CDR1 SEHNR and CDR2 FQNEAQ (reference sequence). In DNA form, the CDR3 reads TGTGCCAGCAGCTTAGCTACAGGGGTGGGAGAGACCCAGTACTTC. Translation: CASSLATGVGETQYF.

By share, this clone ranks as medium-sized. As DNA, the CDR3 is TGTGCCAGCAGCTTACTGCCTATGGGACAGGGCTTTGAAGCTTTCTTT. This codes for CASSLLPMGQGFEAFF. V gene TRBV7-9 combines with J gene TRBJ1-1; 9 bases fit TRBD1. The CDR3 is made up of 16 amino acids. V lost 2 bases, J lost 7 bases, and 11 bases stayed unmatched. Germline lookup yields CDR1 SEHNR and CDR2 FQNEAQ (reference sequence).

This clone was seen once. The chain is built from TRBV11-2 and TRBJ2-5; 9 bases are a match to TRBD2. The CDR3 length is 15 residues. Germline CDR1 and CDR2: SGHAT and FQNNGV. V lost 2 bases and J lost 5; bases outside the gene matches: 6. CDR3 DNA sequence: TGTGCCAGCAGCTTAAAGACTAGCGGCCTTGAGACCCAGTACTTC. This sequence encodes CASSLKTSGLETQYF.

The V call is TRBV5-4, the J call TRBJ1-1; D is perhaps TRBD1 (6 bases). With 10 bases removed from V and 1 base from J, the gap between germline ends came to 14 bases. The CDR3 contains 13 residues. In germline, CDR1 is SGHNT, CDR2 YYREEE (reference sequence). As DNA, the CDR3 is TGTGCCTCCCTGGGACACCAGAACACTGAAGCTTTCTTT. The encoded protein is CASLGHQNTEAFF.

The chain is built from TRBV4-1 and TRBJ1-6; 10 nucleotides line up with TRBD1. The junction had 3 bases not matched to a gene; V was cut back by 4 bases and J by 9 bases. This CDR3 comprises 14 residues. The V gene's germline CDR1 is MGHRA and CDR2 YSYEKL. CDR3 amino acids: CASSPGQGVSPLHF. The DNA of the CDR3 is TGCGCCAGCAGCCCTGGACAGGGGGTTTCACCCCTCCACTTT.

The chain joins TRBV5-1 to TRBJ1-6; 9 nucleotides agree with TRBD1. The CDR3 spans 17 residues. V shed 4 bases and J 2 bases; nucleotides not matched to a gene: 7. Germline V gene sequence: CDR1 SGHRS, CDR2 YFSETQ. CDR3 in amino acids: CASSRDRVGAYNSPLHF. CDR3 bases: TGCGCCAGCAGCAGGGACAGGGTCGGAGCCTATAATTCACCCCTCCACTTT.

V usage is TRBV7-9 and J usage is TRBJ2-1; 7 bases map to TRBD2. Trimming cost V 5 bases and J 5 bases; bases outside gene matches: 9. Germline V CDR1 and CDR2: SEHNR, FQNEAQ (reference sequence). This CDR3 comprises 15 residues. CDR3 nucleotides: TGTGCCAGCAGCCAAGGGTGGGAGGGAAACAATGAGCAGTTCTTC. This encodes CASSQGWEGNNEQFF.